This passage covers 20 T cell receptor beta chains from one sample sequenced in a study of blood T cell repertoires in COVID-19. The assay was immunoSEQ multiplex PCR, and TCRdb's table has in-frame clones only and misses some. In the table there are approximately 140,000 clones, about four fifths of which are singletons. Material for sequencing was PBMCs or T cells enriched from blood (not recorded which). These TCRs come from a man between 40 and 49 years old with acute COVID-19.

The rearrangement joins TRBV13 to TRBJ2-7, with 7 positions matching TRBD2. The junction had 3 bases not matched to a gene; V was cut back by 4 bases and J by 0 bases. Germline loops: CDR1 PRHDT, CDR2 FYEKMQ (reference sequence). CDR3 length: 14 residues. In nucleotides, the CDR3 is TGTGCCAGCAGCTCACTAGCGAGCTCCTACGAGCAGTACTTC. As protein: CASSSLASSYEQYF.

The rearrangement links TRBV6-5 to TRBJ2-7; no definite D call. With 4 bases removed from V and 3 bases from J, the gap between germline ends came to 7 bases. The CDR3 loop spans 12 amino acids. Germline-derived CDR1 and CDR2 are MNHEY and SVGAGI. CDR3 coding DNA: TGTGCCAGCAGTTTTTCAGGCTACGAGCAGTACTTC. Its protein is CASSFSGYEQYF.

Only a few counts were recorded for this clone. V is TRBV7-2 and J is TRBJ1-3, with D hard to call. The CDR3 sequence is 15 residues long. V was trimmed by 1 base and J by 0 bases, leaving 7 bases between them. CDR1 is SGHTA and CDR2 is FQGNSA in the germline V gene. Written as DNA, the CDR3 is TGTGCCAGCAGCTTAGGGAGTAACTCTGGAAACACCATATATTTT. Protein: CASSLGSNSGNTIYF.

The sample holds one count of this clone. The V and J genes are TRBV5-1 and TRBJ1-6, with a possible D match to TRBD1 (6 bases). Germline V gives CDR1 SGHRS, CDR2 YFSETQ. With 4 bases removed from V and 8 bases from J, the gap between germline ends came to 13 bases. This CDR3 comprises 14 residues. The CDR3, as DNA: TGCGCCAGCAGCGATAGAGAGGGGGATTCACCCCTCCACTTT. Encoded protein: CASSDREGDSPLHF.

CDR3: CASSLGGPMGYTF. The CDR3 DNA follows: TGTGCCAGCAGTTTGGGAGGGCCTATGGGCTACACCTTC. This chain links TRBV28 with TRBJ1-2; D is unresolved. Trimming took 3 bases from V and 8 from J, leaving 13 bases between them. The CDR3 is 13 residues long. The germline V gene has CDR1 MDHEN and CDR2 SYDVKM.

The gene calls are TRBV7-9 and TRBJ2-2, with 7 bases identical to TRBD1. V was clipped by 4 bases and J by 4 bases; unmatched bases: 0. CDR1 and CDR2 (germline): SEHNR, FQNEAQ (reference sequence). This CDR3 contains 13 residues. The CDR3 DNA reads TGTGCCAGCAGCTCAGGGGGCACCGGGGAGCTGTTTTTT. Encoded protein: CASSSGGTGELFF.

The chain uses TRBV6-1 and TRBJ2-1, with 11 bases aligning to TRBD2. V shed 1 base, J shed 7 bases, and the junction held 3 bases outside the gene matches. Germline V gene sequence: CDR1 MNHNS, CDR2 SASEGT. CDR3 length: 15 amino acids. The CDR3 DNA reads TGTGCCAGCAGTGAAGGTAGCGGGGGGGCGAATGAGCAGTTCTTC. This codes for CASSEGSGGANEQFF.

The V and J genes are TRBV19 and TRBJ2-7; D is perhaps TRBD1 (5 bases). The CDR3 runs 14 residues. The V gene lost 2 bases and the J gene lost 6 bases, with 14 bases spanning the gap. Germline assignment: CDR1 LNHDA and CDR2 SQIVND (reference sequence). The CDR3 DNA is TGTGCCAGTAGTATACAGGGTTGGTCCCGCGAGCAGTACTTC. Translated, it gives CASSIQGWSREQYF.

The rearrangement links TRBV7-9 to TRBJ2-5; 7 nucleotides match TRBD2. Germline V CDR1 and CDR2: SEHNR, FQNEAQ (reference sequence). This CDR3 spans 14 amino acids. V dropped 5 bases and J dropped 7; count of bases not matched to a gene: 10. The CDR3 nucleotides are TGTGCCAGCAGCCCATCGACGGTAGCGGGGACCCAGTACTTC. Its protein product is CASSPSTVAGTQYF.

This clone appeared once. The J gene is TRBJ2-7, the V gene TRBV6-6; D is possibly TRBD1 (6 bases). V dropped 6 bases and J dropped 3 bases, with 12 bases sitting between them. Germline V CDR1 and CDR2: MNHNY, SVGAGI (reference sequence). The CDR3 is 13 residues long. CDR3 bases: TGTGCCAGCAGCCGGACAGAGCACTACGAGCAGTACTTC. This codes for CASSRTEHYEQYF.

This chain links TRBV27 with TRBJ2-3; 12 bases are a match to TRBD2. There are 16 residues in the CDR3. Germline loops: CDR1 MNHEY, CDR2 SMNVEV (reference sequence). With V trimmed by 4 bases and J by 8 bases, 10 bases remained unmatched. CDR3 nucleotide sequence: TGTGCCAGCAGTTCCTGGACTAGCGGGGCGTGGGTTACGCAGTATTTT. Protein product: CASSSWTSGAWVTQYF.

The V and J genes are TRBV23-1 and TRBJ1-2; D not certain. TRBV23-1 is filed as an ORF, its function uncertain. V shed 1 base and J shed 4 bases, with 19 bases lying between them. The CDR3 has 17 amino acids. CDR3 sequence reads: CASSQLRRRVHSYGYTF. In DNA form, the CDR3 reads TGCGCCAGCAGTCAATTGAGGAGGAGGGTCCACTCCTATGGCTACACCTTC.

There are a few counts of this clone. The rearrangement links TRBV15 to TRBJ1-4; tentatively, D is TRBD1 (6 bases). Germline V gene data show CDR1 as LNHNV and CDR2 as YYDKDF (reference sequence). This CDR3 comprises 17 residues. V lost 1 base and J lost 5, with 17 bases in between. The CDR3 DNA reads as TGTGCCACCAGCAGAGTTCCTCGGGGGGGCCCCAATGAAAAACTGTTTTTT. The encoded protein is CATSRVPRGGPNEKLFF.

The V gene is TRBV5-1, the J gene TRBJ2-3; D might be TRBD2 (6 bases). The germline gives CDR1 SGHRS, CDR2 YFSETQ. CDR3 length: 15 amino acids. The ends were cut back, 0 bases at V and 5 bases at J, with 13 bases in the middle. The CDR3 spells CASSLGGDPLDTQYF. The CDR3 bases are TGCGCCAGCAGCTTGGGCGGGGATCCGTTAGATACGCAGTATTTT.

This clone was detected only a few times. CDR3 nucleotide sequence: TGTGCCAGCAGCGTAGTGTCTCTAGCGGGAGTGTCCCGGGGCACAGATACGCAGTATTTT. Its translation is CASSVVSLAGVSRGTDTQYF. The chain recombines TRBV9 with TRBJ2-3; 10 nucleotides line up with TRBD2. J lost 1 base, V lost 0 bases, and 14 bases had no gene match. The CDR3 runs 20 residues. Germline CDR1 is SGDLS and CDR2 is YYNGEE.

For the CDR3, the DNA is TGTGCCAGCTCACCGGACAGTCGGACGGGCCATGAGCAGTTCTTC. Translated, it gives CASSPDSRTGHEQFF. The chain links TRBV18 to TRBJ2-1; a possible D gene is TRBD1 (6 bases). The V gene's germline CDR1 is KGHSH and CDR2 LQKENI. V was shortened by 3 bases and J by 8 bases, with 17 bases between the two germline ends. The CDR3 contains 15 residues.

This rearrangement joins TRBV29-1 to TRBJ1-1, with D uncertain. The CDR3 extends over 12 amino acids. V lost 6 bases and J lost 3, with 11 bases in between. CDR1 SQVTM and CDR2 ANQGSEA come from the germline V gene. The CDR3 bases are TGCAGCGTGAGGAAGGCGGACACTGAAGCTTTCTTT. It specifies CSVRKADTEAFF.

This CDR3 reads CASSSDGGEKLFF. Written as DNA, the CDR3 is TGTGCCAGCAGCTCGGACGGGGGTGAAAAACTGTTTTTT. The chain recombines TRBV28 with TRBJ1-4, with D possibly TRBD1 on 5 matching bases. This CDR3 has 13 amino acids. Germline V CDR1 and CDR2: MDHEN, SYDVKM. V was clipped by 6 bases and J by 7 bases, with 12 bases between them.

The rearrangement links TRBV7-2 to TRBJ2-7; tentative D call: TRBD1 (6 bases). CDR3 size: 16 residues. V was cut by 5 bases and J by 1 base, with 18 bases left in between. The germline V gene has CDR1 SGHTA and CDR2 FQGNSA. CDR3 protein: CASSRRGQPRSYEQYF. The CDR3 nucleotides read TGTGCCAGCAGCCGTCGGGGACAACCCCGTTCCTACGAGCAGTACTTC.

The V call is TRBV28, the J call TRBJ2-7, with D perhaps matching TRBD2 (6 bases). Per germline, CDR1 MDHEN and CDR2 SYDVKM. V gave up 3 bases and J gave up 0 bases, with 12 bases separating them. The CDR3 consists of 15 residues. The chain's CDR3 is CASSFGTPSSYEQYF. The CDR3 DNA follows: TGTGCCAGCAGTTTCGGGACTCCAAGCTCCTACGAGCAGTACTTC.